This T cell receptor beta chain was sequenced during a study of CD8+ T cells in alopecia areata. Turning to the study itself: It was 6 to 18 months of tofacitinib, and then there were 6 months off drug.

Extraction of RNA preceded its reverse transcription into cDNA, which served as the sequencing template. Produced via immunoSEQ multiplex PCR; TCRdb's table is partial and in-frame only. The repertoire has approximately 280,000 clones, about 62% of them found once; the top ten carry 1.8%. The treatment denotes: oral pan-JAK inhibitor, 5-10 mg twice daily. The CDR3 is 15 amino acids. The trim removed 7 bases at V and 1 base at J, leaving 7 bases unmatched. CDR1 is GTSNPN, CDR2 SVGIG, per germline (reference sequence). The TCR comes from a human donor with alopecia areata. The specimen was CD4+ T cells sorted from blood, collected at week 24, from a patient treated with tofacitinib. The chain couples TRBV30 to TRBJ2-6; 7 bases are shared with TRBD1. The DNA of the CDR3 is TGTGCCTCCGACAGGGAGCAGTCTGGGGCCAACGTCCTGACTTTC. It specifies CASDREQSGANVLTF.